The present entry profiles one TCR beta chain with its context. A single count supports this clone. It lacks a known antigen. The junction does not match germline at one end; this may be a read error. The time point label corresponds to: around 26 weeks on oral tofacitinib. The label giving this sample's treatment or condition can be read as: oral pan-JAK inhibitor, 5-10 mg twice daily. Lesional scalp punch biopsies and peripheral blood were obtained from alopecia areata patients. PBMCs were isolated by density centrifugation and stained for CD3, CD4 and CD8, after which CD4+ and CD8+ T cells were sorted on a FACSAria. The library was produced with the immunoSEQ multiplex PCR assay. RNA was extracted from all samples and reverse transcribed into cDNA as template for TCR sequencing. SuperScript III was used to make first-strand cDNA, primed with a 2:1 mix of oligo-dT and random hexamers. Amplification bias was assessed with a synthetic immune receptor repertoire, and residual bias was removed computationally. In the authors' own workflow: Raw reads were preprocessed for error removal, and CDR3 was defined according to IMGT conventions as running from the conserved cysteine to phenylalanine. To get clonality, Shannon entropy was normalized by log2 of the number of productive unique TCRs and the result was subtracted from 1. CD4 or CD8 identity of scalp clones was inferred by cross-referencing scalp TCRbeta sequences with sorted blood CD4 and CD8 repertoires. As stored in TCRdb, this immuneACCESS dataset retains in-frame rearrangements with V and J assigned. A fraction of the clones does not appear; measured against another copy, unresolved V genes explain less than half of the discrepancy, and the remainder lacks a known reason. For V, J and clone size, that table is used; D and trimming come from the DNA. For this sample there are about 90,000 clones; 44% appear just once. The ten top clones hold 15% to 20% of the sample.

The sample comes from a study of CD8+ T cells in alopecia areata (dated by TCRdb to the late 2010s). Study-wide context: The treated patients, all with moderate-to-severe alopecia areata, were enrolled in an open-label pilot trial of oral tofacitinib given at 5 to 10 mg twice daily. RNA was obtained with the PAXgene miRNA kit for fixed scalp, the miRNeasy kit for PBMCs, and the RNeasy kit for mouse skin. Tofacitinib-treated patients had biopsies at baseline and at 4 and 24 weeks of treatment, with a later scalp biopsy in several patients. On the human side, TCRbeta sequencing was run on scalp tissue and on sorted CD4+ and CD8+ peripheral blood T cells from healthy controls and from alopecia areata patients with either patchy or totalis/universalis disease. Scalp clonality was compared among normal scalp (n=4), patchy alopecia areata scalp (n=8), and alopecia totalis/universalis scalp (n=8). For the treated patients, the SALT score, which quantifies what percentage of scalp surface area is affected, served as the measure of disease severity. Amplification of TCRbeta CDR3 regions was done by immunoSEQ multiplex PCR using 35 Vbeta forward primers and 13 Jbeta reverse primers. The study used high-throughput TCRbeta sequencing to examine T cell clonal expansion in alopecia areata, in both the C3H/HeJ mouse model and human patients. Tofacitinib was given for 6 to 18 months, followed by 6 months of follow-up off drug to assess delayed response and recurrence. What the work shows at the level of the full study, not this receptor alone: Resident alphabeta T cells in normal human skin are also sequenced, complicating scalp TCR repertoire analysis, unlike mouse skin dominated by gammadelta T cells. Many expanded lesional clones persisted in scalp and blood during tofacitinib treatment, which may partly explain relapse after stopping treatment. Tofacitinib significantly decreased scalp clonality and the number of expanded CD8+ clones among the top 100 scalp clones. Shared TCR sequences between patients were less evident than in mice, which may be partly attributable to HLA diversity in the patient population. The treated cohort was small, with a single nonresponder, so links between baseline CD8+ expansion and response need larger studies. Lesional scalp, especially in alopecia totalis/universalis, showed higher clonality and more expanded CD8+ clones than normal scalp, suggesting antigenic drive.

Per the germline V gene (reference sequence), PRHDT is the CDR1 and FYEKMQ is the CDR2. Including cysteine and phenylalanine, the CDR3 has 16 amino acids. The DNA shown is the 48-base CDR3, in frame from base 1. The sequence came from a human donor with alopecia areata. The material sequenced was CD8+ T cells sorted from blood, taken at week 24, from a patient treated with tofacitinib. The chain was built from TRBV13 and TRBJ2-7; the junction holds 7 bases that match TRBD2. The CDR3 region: CASSLGRAEANYEQYF. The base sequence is TGTGCCAGCAGCCTAGGGAGGGCGGAGGCGAACTACGAGCAGTACTTC.